The source of this T cell receptor beta chain is a study of beta chain features in type 1 diabetes. Germline V gives CDR1 GTSNPN, CDR2 SVGIG (reference sequence). This CDR3 is 13 amino acids long. Trimming shortened V by 2 bases and J by 6 bases, and 11 bases separated the two germline ends. This clone occurred a few times. Its antigen is as yet unknown. The authors reverse transcribed all of the isolated RNA, so sequencing captured expressed TCRB transcripts. Repertoires were generated with immunoSEQ multiplex PCR, while TCRdb's copy carries only in-frame clones and drops some. Here the sample spans about 230,000 clones, 16% being singletons. A sort by CD45RO/CCR7/CD25/CD127/CD95/CD27 yielded CD4+ naive, central memory, regulatory and stem cell-like memory cells. Populations obtained by sorting all exceeded 98% purity. Broader study findings: Unsettled here was the matter of whether HLA type influences TCRB rearrangement. When Type 1 diabetes patients were examined, their TCRB CDR3s proved moderately but significantly shorter in all four CD4+ subsets. Naive, central memory and Treg TCRB repertoires seemed to resemble each other more closely in patients than they did in healthy donors.

The material sequenced was naive CD4+ T cells from blood. This receptor was taken from a man aged 25-45 years with type 1 diabetes. This chain connects TRBV30 to TRBJ1-5; D perhaps matches TRBD1 (6 bases). The CDR3 protein is CAWSKGDGQPQHF. DNA of the CDR3: TGTGCCTGGAGTAAGGGGGATGGTCAGCCCCAGCATTTT. Filled out from reference TRBV30 and TRBJ1-5, the complete variable domain reads SQTIHQWPATLVQPVGSPLSLECTVEGTSNPNLYWYRQAAGRGLQLLFYSVGIGQISSEVPQNLSASRPQDRQFILSSKKLLLSDSGFYLCAWSKGDGQPQHFGDGTRLSIL.